The clone carrying this T cell receptor (beta chain) was recorded only once. This entry comes from a study of blood T cell repertoires in COVID-19. Study-wide background: Donors in the United States, Italy and Spain gave samples during acute or convalescent COVID-19. T cells, B-cell-depleted T cells, or PBMCs provided the cDNA or gDNA that served as material.

Libraries were prepared by immunoSEQ multiplex PCR; TCRdb keeps only in-frame clonotypes and omits some of them. The sample has 130,000 or so clones, 84% seen once. Researchers sorted participants into cohorts using their self-reported clinical history. Either two negative PCRs, clearance, or symptom resolution qualified Cohort 3 donors as recovered. CDR1 and CDR2 (germline): MDHEN, SYDVKM. The ends were cut back, 10 bases at V and 2 bases at J, with 12 bases in the middle. There are 12 residues in the CDR3. The specimen was PBMCs or T cells enriched from blood (not recorded which). The rearrangement links TRBV28 to TRBJ2-7; D may be TRBD1 (5 bases). The clonotype comes from a woman under 40 who had recovered from COVID-19. DNA of the CDR3: TGTGCCACGTACCAGGGAACCTACGAGCAGTACTTC. Protein product: CATYQGTYEQYF.